This TCR beta chain is drawn from a study of cytomegalovirus exposure and HLA in healthy donors (TCRdb year 2017). With respect to the entire study: An earlier analysis of around 600 of the donors reported approximately 290 Gb of sequence data and roughly 100 million unique TCR beta sequences from about 179 million T cells. Approximately 300 gigabases of sequencing data and 70 million to 85 million unique TCR sequences were included in an early release covering several hundred HLA-typed donors. Among the roughly 430 genotyped donors, more than 70% belonged to the genetic ancestry cluster associated with self-reported Caucasian donors. The study was designed to test whether signatures of past pathogen exposure could be identified by cataloging public T cell receptors. The T cell repertoires of around 670 subjects were profiled by immunosequencing and related to cytomegalovirus serostatus. Along with the approximately 650-subject first cohort, a separate validation cohort of approximately 110 different subjects was used. To predict cytomegalovirus infection status, the study combined high-throughput TCR immunosequencing, statistical association of individual TCRs with disease status, and machine learning. To study patterns of TCR occurrence, a later analysis re-analyzed previously published TCR beta repertoires from several hundred donors and added high-resolution HLA genotyping. Rather than using new phenotypic data, the later analysis identified candidate immune exposures from TCR beta sequences and from how often those sequences occurred across donors. An earlier analysis of 587 of the donors applied high-throughput TCR beta sequencing to assess whether each TCR beta V gene segment acted as functional or pseudogenic. Donor age, sex, ethnicity and CMV serostatus were compiled together with the repertoire data. In a later genetic analysis, genome-wide SNP genotypes for 398 of the 666 donors were used, and that subset was treated as a discovery cohort. Every repertoire in the discovery cohort had been generated on one and the same sequencing platform. HLA typing included class I and class II loci at four-digit resolution. The number of typed donors differed by locus: about 620-640 for A, B, C, DRB1 and DQB1; 500 to 550 for DQA1; some 610 for DPA1; and roughly 450 for DPB1. About five DR-DQ haplotypes were treated as single units for association and clustering because of strong linkage in the cohort. Among several hundred genotyped donors of the cohort, an average of around 250,000 unique TCR beta nucleotide sequences was sequenced per donor, of which about 19% were non-productive.

Study-wide conclusions, independent of this receptor: In both the original and validation cohorts, the classifier was reported to diagnose cytomegalovirus status with high specificity and sensitivity. In this cohort, only TCR beta chains were sequenced, and detectable features were limited by the absence of alpha or paired-chain data. A further reported finding was that TCR beta sequences accurately predicted the HLA-A and HLA-B alleles for most subjects in the first cohort. Presence/absence analyses assumed roughly uniform sequencing depth across donors, an assumption that may not hold. A later analysis reported that several top co-occurrence clusters appeared linked to parvovirus B19, influenza, CMV and Epstein-Barr virus. A later analysis associated approximately 17,000 TCR beta sequences with specific HLA alleles at a false discovery rate of 0.05. A cluster of highly shared sequence variants was judged likely to be a technical artifact of the sequencing pipeline. CMV serostatus was the only immune exposure information available for the cohort. In vitro tests confirmed that a few of the cytomegalovirus-associated TCR beta chains recognize cytomegalovirus antigens. The study listed around 160 TCR beta chains as associated with cytomegalovirus. Strong co-occurrence of HLA alleles, especially DR and DQ, made assigning TCR associations to individual alleles difficult. A later genetic analysis associated a missense DCLRE1C variant with V-gene and J-gene trimming of TCR beta chains, and an independent cohort replicated the association. A later analysis found that most CMV-associated TCR beta chains appeared HLA-restricted, with HLA associations seemingly driven largely by CMV exposure. Correlated functional status among segregating V segments might be attributable to linkage disequilibrium, but an unknown experimental factor could not be ruled out. A later analysis found that TCR association rates varied across HLA loci, with DRB1 alleles showing the most associated TCRs and HLA-C alleles the fewest. In an earlier analysis of roughly 560 of the donors, most TCR beta V segments were observed in productive rearrangements about 87% or about 30% of the time, broadly matching IMGT annotations. Because HLA typing was unavailable for some donors at each locus, only the typed subset was used in association tests. According to the authors, the approach could potentially be generalized to other disease states and immunological phenotypes. Compared with the approximately 670-donor mean, donors in an Asian-associated ancestry cluster had fewer N-insertions in productive TCRs, according to a later genetic analysis. In a later analysis, HLA-associated TCR beta chains were found to be more clonally expanded and to have lower generation probabilities than equally common non-associated chains. Some IMGT-functional V segments, including TRBV6-2 and TRBV6-3, could not be told apart with the 87-base-pair reads, so those segments were excluded. Across donors, most TCR sequences were observed very rarely, whereas some public TCRs were present in many individuals. Because counts were too low, seventeen rarely observed V segments, including chromosome 9 orphons, were excluded from the earlier analysis of several hundred of the donors.

The cohort was made up of 666 healthy bone marrow donors. At the time of sampling, every cohort member was nominally healthy, though immune exposures that went unrecorded were likely present. The donor tested CMV seropositive, placing the donor among the 250 to 350 seropositive members of the cohort. A peripheral blood sample was collected from each donor, and TCR beta sequencing was performed on peripheral blood mononuclear cells. The Qiagen DNeasy Blood Extraction Kit was used to extract genomic DNA from the blood cell samples. The library was generated by the immunoSEQ multiplex PCR assay. For the multiplex PCR, a mixture combining 60 forward primers for TCR Vbeta segments and 13 reverse primers for TCR Jbeta segments was used. Amplification of the CDR3 region of rearranged TCR beta genes was performed with a multiplex PCR assay on genomic DNA. The Illumina HiSeq System was used to sequence the amplified TCR beta libraries as 87-base-pair reads. The original pipeline was this. A later analysis tallied tens of millions of unique TCR beta chains across the 610 or so repertoires, and around 12 million of those chains were shared by two or more donors. Raw reads were error-corrected and collapsed into unique sequences by a nearest-neighbor algorithm in which closely related sequences were merged to remove PCR and sequencing errors. CDR3 sequences were aligned to IMGT reference sequences to assign V, D and J gene segments. For a sequence to be retained, a match of at least six nucleotides to both a V gene segment and a J gene segment was required. Rearrangements were called productive when the CDR3 lacked stop codons and stayed in frame with V and J; all others were non-productive. CDR3 was defined according to IMGT convention as the region running from the second conserved V-encoded cysteine to the conserved J-encoded phenylalanine. Sequences without an unambiguous match to a single V gene segment were excluded from the earlier analysis of almost 600 of the donors. An earlier analysis of approximately 590 of the donors called V segments functional above 56.7% productive rearrangements and segregating when the between-donor standard deviation exceeded 5%. A statistical classification framework was developed to diagnose cytomegalovirus status using the catalog of TCR beta chain sequences. V and J gene assignment, in a later analysis, came from comparing TCR nucleotide sequences with IMGT/GENE-DB human TR gene sequences. Using the TCRdist pipeline, a later analysis assigned CDR3 sequences along with most-parsimonious VDJ recombination scenarios. In a later analysis, every TCR beta chain was defined by the combination of its CDR3 amino acid sequence and its V-gene family, and reads without a unique V-gene family were dropped. In a later analysis, fewer than 650 highly shared, low-generation-probability nucleotide sequences were removed to address suspected cross-contamination and a sequencing artifact. In a later analysis, a clonal expansion index for each public chain was calculated from normalized within-repertoire ranks of inferred template counts. A later analysis computed generation probabilities with a VDJ recombination model fitted to out-of-frame rearrangements, and checked the results against IGoR. A later analysis scored TCR-TCR, TCR-HLA and TCR-CMV co-occurrence with hypergeometric tests, applying a repertoire-size bias correction to TCR pairs. False discovery rates were estimated in a later analysis by permuting HLA or CMV assignments 20 times. In a later analysis, co-occurring TCRs were grouped using DBSCAN, with TCRdist sequence similarity added in when clustering inside HLA-allele-positive subsets. Repertoires with fewer than 30,000 or more than 120,000 public chains were left out of co-occurrence clustering, as were a few repertoires with anomalous nucleotide sharing. The table was pulled from immuneACCESS by TCRdb, which kept in-frame rearrangements only. Such tables lose some clones; where checked, under half of the loss comes from unresolved V genes, and the rest has no known cause. V, J and clone size derive from that table, while D and trimming were established from the DNA sequence. The sample has about 110,000 clones on record, roughly 80% of them singletons. Less than 9.5% of the sample rests with the top ten.

Cut back by 5 bases and 2 bases, the V and J ends lie 3 bases apart. Taken from the germline V gene (reference sequence), the CDR1 and CDR2 loops are SGHKS and YYEKEE. Spanning cysteine to phenylalanine, the CDR3 consists of 11 amino acids. The read is trimmed to its CDR3 DNA, 33 bases read in frame from base 1. With regard to this clone: The antigen it binds to is not known. No much larger clonotype is one base removed from it; base qualities were not supplied.

This clonotype was obtained from a woman aged 50 to 60 in good health and CMV-seropositive. The rearrangement combines TRBV5-5 with TRBJ2-3; the D gene cannot be named for sure. Source material: PBMCs. The DNA sequence follows: TGTGCCAGCAGTAACACAGATACGCAGTATTTT. Its translation is CASSNTDTQYF.